A single sample gave rise to the 29 T cell receptor beta chains below, sequenced in a study of cytomegalovirus exposure and HLA in healthy donors. It was with 60 Vbeta and 13 Jbeta primers that the PCR ran. The repertoire was sequenced with immunoSEQ multiplex PCR; TCRdb's copy has only in-frame clones and lacks some. Of 210,000 or so clones listed, approximately 81% were seen once; the top ten hold about 0.22%. Material for sequencing was PBMCs. The source of these receptors is a girl aged 2-10 years in good health and CMV-seronegative.

The V and J genes are TRBV11-2 and TRBJ2-7; 12 bases are shared with TRBD2. The CDR3 contains 15 residues. V shed 3 bases, J shed 2 bases, and the junction held 2 bases outside the gene matches. Germline loops: CDR1 SGHAT, CDR2 FQNNGV. CDR3 DNA: TGTGCCAGCAGCTTTGCTAGCGGGAGGGCCTACGAGCAGTACTTC. Its protein is CASSFASGRAYEQYF. The complete variable domain, with remaining parts taken from reference TRBV11-2 and TRBJ2-7, reads EAGVAQSPRYKIIEKRQSVAFWCNPISGHATLYWYQQILGQGPKLLIQFQNNGVVDDSQLPKDRFSAERLKGVDSTLKIQPAKLEDSAVYLCASSFASGRAYEQYFGPGTRLTVT.

The rearrangement uses TRBV12-5 and TRBJ1-5; 8 positions match TRBD1. The trim removed 0 bases at V and 2 bases at J, leaving 0 bases unmatched. Germline V gives CDR1 LGHNT, CDR2 FRNRAP. The length of the CDR3 is 15 residues. The CDR3 is CASGLVGQGNQPQHF. Here the CDR3 DNA reads TGTGCTAGTGGTTTGGTGGGACAGGGCAATCAGCCCCAGCATTTT.

The rearrangement links TRBV4-1 to TRBJ2-7; D possibly corresponds to TRBD1 (6 bases). There are 16 residues in the CDR3. CDR1 is MGHRA and CDR2 is YSYEKL in the germline V gene. Between the trimmed V and J ends, which lost 2 bases and 0 bases, there was a span of 14 bases. The CDR3: CASSQITTGSSYEQYF. The CDR3 coding sequence is TGCGCCAGCAGCCAAATCACTACAGGGAGCTCCTACGAGCAGTACTTC.

V and J are TRBV4-1 and TRBJ2-5; a weak D match, TRBD2 (5 bases). Trimming pared 0 bases from V and 4 bases from J, leaving 15 bases between. Germline CDR1 MGHRA, CDR2 YSYEKL. The CDR3 sequence is 16 residues long. CDR3 region: CASSQDFGDGTETQYF. CDR3 sequence (DNA): TGCGCCAGCAGCCAAGATTTCGGGGATGGAACAGAGACCCAGTACTTC.

The V call is TRBV2, the J call TRBJ2-3, with TRBD2 matching 8 bases. The CDR3 covers 17 residues. Germline V gene lookup returns CDR1 SNHLY and CDR2 FYNNEI. The ends lost 6 bases at V and 3 bases at J; junction bases unmatched: 14. Written as DNA, the CDR3 is TGTGCCAGCAGGAATTTCTTTAGCGGGGACGGAACAGATACGCAGTATTTT. It specifies CASRNFFSGDGTDTQYF.

The chain joins TRBV18 to TRBJ1-1; D is unclear. V lost 2 bases, J lost 5 bases, and 12 bases lay in between. There are 14 residues in the CDR3. Germline loops: CDR1 KGHSH, CDR2 LQKENI. Written as DNA, the CDR3 is TGTGCCAGCTCACCAGGGCACATAAGGACTGAAGCTTTCTTT. It encodes CASSPGHIRTEAFF. Together with reference TRBV18 and TRBJ1-1, the CDR3 gives the full variable domain: NAGVMQNPRHLVRRRGQEARLRCSPMKGHSHVYWYRQLPEEGLKFMVYLQKENIIDESGMPKERFSAEFPKEGPSILRIQQVVRGDSAAYFCASSPGHIRTEAFFGQGTRLTVV.

The J gene is TRBJ2-7, the V gene TRBV7-2; no firm D call. The germline V and J ends were trimmed by 2 bases and 3 bases, with 8 bases remaining between them. The CDR3 has 13 residues. The germline CDR1 and CDR2 sequences are SGHTA and FQGNSA. The CDR3 DNA is TGTGCCAGCAGCTTAAACAAGATCTACGAGCAGTACTTC. Its translation is CASSLNKIYEQYF.

The chain joins TRBV7-2 to TRBJ2-7; D uncertain. This CDR3 comprises 15 residues. Trimming left V 3 bases short and J 2 bases short, with 14 bases between. Germline lookup yields CDR1 SGHTA and CDR2 FQGNSA. The CDR3 region is CASSFRFYFPYEQYF. Written as DNA, the CDR3 is TGTGCCAGCAGCTTTCGGTTCTACTTCCCCTACGAGCAGTACTTC.

The V call is TRBV29-1, the J call TRBJ2-7, with a possible D match to TRBD2 (5 bases). The germline CDR1 and CDR2 sequences are SQVTM and ANQGSEA. This CDR3 is built from 11 residues. V was trimmed by 7 bases and J by 2 bases, leaving 9 bases between them. The CDR3 reads CSAEEAYEQYF. The CDR3 region has the DNA TGCAGCGCTGAGGAGGCCTACGAGCAGTACTTC.

Notes on this clone: Germline is not matched at one junction end, which may reflect a read error. The gene calls are TRBV2 and TRBJ2-1; 8 positions match TRBD2. CDR3 length: 15 residues. The V gene's germline CDR1 is SNHLY and CDR2 FYNNEI. CDR3 DNA sequence: TGTGTCAGCCGAGGGACGGGGGGGCCTTACAATGAGCAGTTCTTC. Encoded protein: CVSRGTGGPYNEQFF.

Concerning this clone itself: Other DNA sequences in this sample translate to the same CDR3. This chain uses TRBV5-1 with TRBJ2-1, with 7 bases aligning to TRBD2. This CDR3 comprises 15 residues. Germline V gene sequence: CDR1 SGHRS, CDR2 YFSETQ. Trimming cost V 4 bases and J 0 bases; bases outside gene matches: 4. Written as DNA, the CDR3 is TGCGCCAGCAGCCTCGGGGGGAGCTCCTACAATGAGCAGTTCTTC. Translated: CASSLGGSSYNEQFF.

This chain links TRBV7-2 with TRBJ2-2, with 8 bases identical to TRBD1. The CDR3 has 17 residues. V dropped 5 bases and J dropped 5; count of bases not matched to a gene: 13. Germline V lookup: CDR1 SGHTA, CDR2 FQGNSA. Written as DNA, the CDR3 is TGTGCCAGCAGCAGAAATCTCAGGGGGCGAGGGACCGGGGAGCTGTTTTTT. Amino acids: CASSRNLRGRGTGELFF.

The table lists this clone with a count of one. V is TRBV27 and J is TRBJ2-1, with 8 bases that match TRBD2. The CDR3 covers 14 residues. CDR1 is MNHEY and CDR2 is SMNVEV in the germline V gene (reference sequence). Trimming cost V 2 bases and J 6 bases; bases outside gene matches: 3. Written as DNA, the CDR3 is TGTGCCAGCAGTTTAAGTGCGGGGGGCAATGAGCAGTTCTTC. Protein sequence: CASSLSAGGNEQFF.

The J gene is TRBJ2-2, the V gene TRBV6-1; 7 bases fit TRBD2. V shed 3 bases, J shed 0 bases, and the junction held 4 bases outside the gene matches. Germline lookup yields CDR1 MNHNS and CDR2 SASEGT. This CDR3 has 16 residues. In DNA form, the CDR3 reads TGTGCCAGCAGTGACCTAGCGGTTACGAACACCGGGGAGCTGTTTTTT. It codes for CASSDLAVTNTGELFF.

The V and J genes are TRBV9 and TRBJ2-7; D might be TRBD1 (5 bases). This CDR3 contains 13 residues. Trimming removed 0 bases at V and 4 bases at J, with 8 bases between. CDR1 and CDR2 (germline): SGDLS, YYNGEE. This chain's CDR3 is CASSVDGHYEQYF. The CDR3 DNA sequence: TGTGCCAGCAGCGTAGACGGACATTACGAGCAGTACTTC.

V usage is TRBV5-1 and J usage is TRBJ1-6, with TRBD1 identical over 8 bases. The V gene end was trimmed by 2 bases and the J gene end by 10 bases; junction bases not matched to a gene: 5. Looked up from germline, CDR1 is SGHRS and CDR2 is YFSETQ. The CDR3 totals 14 residues. The CDR3: CASSFRTGSSPLHF. CDR3 bases: TGCGCCAGCAGCTTTCGGACAGGGTCGTCACCCCTCCACTTT.

The chain joins TRBV27 to TRBJ1-5, with D possibly matching TRBD1 (6 bases). The CDR3 is 15 amino acids. CDR1 and CDR2 from the germline V gene are MNHEY and SMNVEV (reference sequence). V dropped 6 bases and J dropped 0 bases, with 12 bases sitting between them. The CDR3 protein is CASRPQGHSNQPQHF. The CDR3 DNA is TGTGCCAGCAGACCACAGGGCCATAGCAATCAGCCCCAGCATTTT.

V usage is TRBV19 and J usage is TRBJ1-2; D ambiguous. Trimming removed 6 bases from V and 7 bases from J, with 18 bases in between. The CDR3 contains 14 residues. CDR1 LNHDA and CDR2 SQIVND come from the germline V gene (reference sequence). The CDR3 nucleotides are TGTGCCAGTAGCCAATTCGAGGGCGCCGGTGGCTACACCTTC. This gives the protein CASSQFEGAGGYTF.

This clone has just one count. The rearrangement joins TRBV7-9 to TRBJ1-4; TRBD1 is a possible D gene (6 bases). The CDR3 has 16 amino acids. CDR1 and CDR2 (germline): SEHNR, FQNEAQ (reference sequence). With 3 bases removed from V and 0 bases from J, the gap between germline ends came to 11 bases. CDR3 in DNA: TGTGCCAGCAGCTTCGAAGGGGGGGCAACTAATGAAAAACTGTTTTTT. Encoded protein: CASSFEGGATNEKLFF. Full variable domain (outside the CDR3, taken from reference TRBV7-9 and TRBJ1-4): DTGVSQNPRHKITKRGQNVTFRCDPISEHNRLYWYRQTLGQGPEFLTYFQNEAQLEKSRLLSDRFSAERPKGSFSTLEIQRTEQGDSAMYLCASSFEGGATNEKLFFGSGTQLSVL.

V gene TRBV9 combines with J gene TRBJ2-3; 9 bases fit TRBD2. V lost 3 bases to trimming and J lost 4 bases; unmatched junction nucleotides: 27. CDR3 size: 22 residues. CDR1 is SGDLS, CDR2 YYNGEE, per germline. The DNA of the CDR3 is TGTGCCAGCAGCGGGTTAGCGGGGGTGGATTGGAGGGGGGGAAAGGTCCCAGATACGCAGTATTTT. It translates to CASSGLAGVDWRGGKVPDTQYF. The whole variable domain, remainder taken from reference TRBV9 and TRBJ2-3, is DSGVTQTPKHLITATGQRVTLRCSPRSGDLSVYWYQQSLDQGLQFLIQYYNGEERAKGNILERFSAQQFPDLHSELNLSSLELGDSALYFCASSGLAGVDWRGGKVPDTQYFGPGTRLTVL.

This clone was seen only once. The chain carries TRBV7-2 and TRBJ2-3, with TRBD2 identical over 9 bases. This CDR3 spans 17 amino acids. Germline-derived CDR1 and CDR2 are SGHTA and FQGNSA. Unmatched junction bases numbered 6, after V lost 1 base and J lost 1 base. CDR3 coding DNA: TGTGCCAGCAGCTTAGGAGGAGCGGGGGGCGGCACAGATACGCAGTATTTT. Translated, it gives CASSLGGAGGGTDTQYF.

The chain recombines TRBV6-5 with TRBJ1-5; 11 positions match TRBD1. The CDR3 totals 15 residues. CDR1 is MNHEY and CDR2 is SVGAGI in the germline V gene. J lost 4 bases, V lost 5 bases, and 4 bases had no gene match. CDR3 loop: CASSIGTGGNQPQHF. The DNA for the CDR3 is TGTGCCAGCAGTATAGGGACAGGGGGGAATCAGCCCCAGCATTTT.

CDR3 DNA sequence: TGTGCCTGGATGACAGGTGACTCCTACGAGCAGTACTTC. This sequence encodes CAWMTGDSYEQYF. The chain joins TRBV30 to TRBJ2-7; a weak D match, TRBD1 (6 bases). The CDR3 extends over 13 amino acids. CDR1 and CDR2 from the germline V gene are GTSNPN and SVGIG (reference sequence). The V gene lost 4 bases and the J gene lost 0 bases, with 10 bases spanning the gap.

CDR3 amino acids: CSVAGADTQYF. Written as DNA, the CDR3 is TGCAGCGTTGCAGGGGCAGATACGCAGTATTTT. The genes are TRBV29-1 and TRBJ2-3, with TRBD1 as a possible D gene (6 bases). V was cut by 4 bases and J by 4 bases, with 6 bases left in between. The CDR3 sequence is 11 residues long. CDR1 is SQVTM, CDR2 ANQGSEA, per germline.

Regarding this clone: This CDR3 is also generated by other DNA sequences in the sample. The V and J genes are TRBV6-1 and TRBJ1-1, with a weak D call TRBD1 (5 bases). The germline CDR1 and CDR2 sequences are MNHNS and SASEGT. This CDR3 spans 12 amino acids. V was cut by 7 bases and J by 2 bases, with 8 bases left in between. This CDR3 is CASKTVNTEAFF. CDR3 nucleotide sequence: TGTGCCAGCAAGACAGTAAACACTGAAGCTTTCTTT.

The V and J genes are TRBV23-1 and TRBJ2-3; 9 bases match TRBD2. TRBV23-1 is placed among ORFs of uncertain function. The V segment lost 0 bases and the J segment 1 base; nucleotides outside the gene matches: 8. The CDR3 contains 18 residues. CDR3 DNA: TGCGCCAGCAGTCAATCGGGGCTAGCGGGGAATGGCACAGATACGCAGTATTTT. Amino acid sequence: CASSQSGLAGNGTDTQYF.

The rearrangement joins TRBV30 to TRBJ2-7; possible D gene TRBD1, 6 bases. Germline V gene data show CDR1 as GTSNPN and CDR2 as SVGIG (reference sequence). Trimming removed 4 bases from V and 4 bases from J, with 11 bases in between. CDR3 length equals 12 residues. CDR3 nucleotide sequence: TGTGCCTGGACTCCGGACAGTTACGAGCAGTACTTC. Its translation: CAWTPDSYEQYF.

The table lists this clone with a count of one. The rearrangement uses TRBV2 and TRBJ1-5; D is perhaps TRBD1 (5 bases). V was trimmed by 2 bases and J by 5 bases, leaving 10 bases between them. This CDR3 spans 14 amino acids. Germline values: CDR1 SNHLY, CDR2 FYNNEI. The CDR3 nucleotides are TGTGCCAGCAGTGAATCCCGGGACTATCAGCCCCAGCATTTT. Translation gives CASSESRDYQPQHF.

In its sample, this clone was seen a few times. This chain connects TRBV19 to TRBJ1-1, with D possibly matching TRBD1 (6 bases). The CDR3 extends over 16 amino acids. The V gene's germline CDR1 is LNHDA and CDR2 SQIVND (reference sequence). V was pared by 3 bases and J by 1 base, with 15 bases between. CDR3 residues: CASSMPWRGPNTEAFF. DNA for the CDR3: TGTGCCAGTAGTATGCCATGGCGGGGGCCGAACACTGAAGCTTTCTTT. The variable domain in full, with the rest retrieved from reference TRBV19 and TRBJ1-1, is DGGITQSPKYLFRKEGQNVTLSCEQNLNHDAMYWYRQDPGQGLRLIYYSQIVNDFQKGDIAEGYSVSREKKESFPLTVTSAQKNPTAFYLCASSMPWRGPNTEAFFGQGTRLTVV.